This TCR beta chain was sequenced during a study of T cell responses to AZD1222 COVID-19 vaccine. Trimming took off 0 bases at V and 3 bases at J, with 6 bases between the two ends. This CDR3 has 13 amino acids. CDR1 is SGDLS and CDR2 is YYNGEE in the germline V gene. Study-level points and caveats: Scientists sampled the repertoires only once the peak T cell response had passed. An increase in Spike-specific TCR breadth and depth was observed after two AZD1222 doses.

Assay used: immunoSEQ multiplex PCR; TCRdb lists only in-frame clones, some missing. The table includes under 150,000 clones, more than 70% detected once. With respect to this clone: Its antigen is undetermined.

This chain connects TRBV9 to TRBJ2-5; no reliable D call. The sequence was obtained from an adult in good health. This material consisted of peripheral blood, taken on day 0 of AZD1222 vaccination. CDR3 bases: TGTGCCAGCAGCGTAGCGTTGAAAGAGACCCAGTACTTC. Protein: CASSVALKETQYF.